This TCR beta chain appears in the sequencing data of a study of CXCR3-negative and CXCR3-positive naive CD8 T cells. UMI-labeled 5' RACE TRB cDNA libraries were prepared from the cells. Reanalyzing the 5' RACE reads, TCRdb keeps one entry per CDR3 protein, without DNA. Listed are around 63,000 distinct CDR3 sequences; under 0.9% falls within the top ten. As to this clonotype: Its antigen is still unknown.

Broader study findings: TRBV-TRBJ usage matched between naive CXCR3-negative and CXCR3-positive cells but not between memory cells. The study found comparably high diversity in both naive subsets and much lower diversity in memory CD8+ cells. The study found more hydrophobic TRB CDR3s in CXCR3-positive naive cells than in CXCR3-negative naive cells.

The sorting of each CD8+ T cell subset was done in triplicate, at 300,000 cells each. Naive CD8+ T cells were CD45RO-CCR7+CD27+CD95-. Germline V gives CDR1 LNHDA, CDR2 SQIVND (reference sequence). The CDR3 contains 12 residues. The TCR comes from a human donor in good health. Some clones in this sample may be carry-over from other donors' samples. Sequencing used naive CXCR3+ CD8+ T cells from blood. Subset of the sample: CD45RO-CCR7+CD27+CD95- naive CD8+ T cells expressing CXCR3 (TNR3+). This rearrangement joins TRBV19 to TRBJ2-7; TCRdb proposes TRBD1, but this gene call is untestable without DNA. This CDR3 reads CASSTQEREQYF.